What follows is one TCR beta chain and its context. Its antigen is still unknown. This entry comes from a study of T cells in tuberculosis. Specified time point: new active TB diagnosis, blood taken before or within 7 days of starting treatment. Each donor contributed 85,000 to 100,000 T cells on average, unsorted. Clones were read by immunoSEQ multiplex PCR, and TCRdb kept only the in-frame ones, dropping some. Among some 40,000 clones listed, roughly 94% were seen once. Whole-study results and caveats: Active tuberculosis patients had shorter CDR3-alpha; the beta difference was nonsignificant. Active tuberculosis TCR-alpha repertoires lay closer to GMM-specific TCRs than IGRA-negative controls, suggesting clonal expansion. Using the GMM-specific repertoire gave around 90% accuracy versus approximately 70% with motifs.

The material was PBMCs, obtained at tuberculosis diagnosis. The source is an adult with tuberculosis.

The CDR3, as DNA: TGTGCCAGCTCCCCTTTAGGAGCGAACTCTCAGCCCCAGCATTTT. Amino acids: CASSPLGANSQPQHF. The V call is TRBV7-2, the J call TRBJ1-5; D gene ambiguous. CDR1 SGHTA and CDR2 FQGNSA come from the germline V gene. The CDR3 has 15 residues. The V gene lost 8 bases and the J gene lost 6 bases, with 20 bases spanning the gap.